The 32 T cell receptor beta chains given below trace back to one sample, sequenced in a study of cytomegalovirus exposure and HLA in healthy donors. PCR amplification relied on 60 Vbeta primers (plus 13 Jbeta primers). The method was immunoSEQ multiplex PCR; TCRdb's version includes in-frame clones alone and lacks a portion of them. In the table there are approximately 100,000 clones, around 79% of which are singletons. Material for sequencing was PBMCs. The receptors come from a woman in her 40s in good health and CMV-seronegative.

The chain recombines TRBV18 with TRBJ1-1; 7 nucleotides agree with TRBD1. CDR3 length: 14 amino acids. The ends lost 3 bases at V and 4 bases at J; junction bases unmatched: 5. Germline V gene data show CDR1 as KGHSH and CDR2 as LQKENI. DNA for the CDR3: TGTGCCAGCTCACCTCCCCCAGGGGGCACTGAAGCTTTCTTT. It translates to CASSPPPGGTEAFF.

CDR3: CASTEVGGLGSYEQYF. The CDR3 region has the DNA TGTGCCAGCACCGAGGTGGGGGGGCTTGGGTCCTACGAGCAGTACTTC. The chain combines TRBV5-6 with TRBJ2-7; D possibly corresponds to TRBD2 (7 bases). The length of the CDR3 is 16 residues. The V end lost 6 bases, the J end lost 1 base, and 20 bases lay between the germline ends. CDR1 is SGHDT and CDR2 is YYEEEE in the germline V gene.

This clone was picked up one time. This chain uses TRBV5-1 with TRBJ2-3; D possibly corresponds to TRBD2 (6 bases). Trimming removed 7 bases at V and 1 base at J, with 34 bases between. This CDR3 has 21 residues. Germline V gene lookup returns CDR1 SGHRS and CDR2 YFSETQ. Here the CDR3 DNA reads TGCGCCAGCCACTCAAAACCGGGGGTTGGGCGTATGAGGAGTGGCACAGATACGCAGTATTTT. Protein sequence: CASHSKPGVGRMRSGTDTQYF.

This clone was seen a handful of times. The chain uses TRBV5-5 and TRBJ2-1; 7 bases agree with TRBD1. Germline V gives CDR1 SGHKS, CDR2 YYEKEE (reference sequence). V was pared by 4 bases and J by 3 bases, with 7 bases of the junction left unmatched. The CDR3 contains 15 residues. The CDR3 region is CASSRSGTVYNEQFF. The CDR3 DNA is TGTGCCAGCAGCCGATCCGGGACAGTCTACAATGAGCAGTTCTTC.

In its sample, this clone was seen a few times. The gene calls are TRBV25-1 and TRBJ1-1; the match to TRBD1 covers 7 bases. V trimming: 4 bases; J trimming: 4 bases; junction bases outside the gene matches: 3. The CDR3 sequence is 13 residues long. Per germline, CDR1 MGHDK and CDR2 SYGVNS. The CDR3 sequence: CASSGRGRTEAFF. CDR3 bases: TGTGCCAGCAGTGGAAGGGGGCGCACTGAAGCTTTCTTT.

This clone came up a few times. The chain couples TRBV5-6 to TRBJ2-7, with TRBD1 matching over 7 bases. This CDR3 has 16 amino acids. Germline V lookup: CDR1 SGHDT, CDR2 YYEEEE. V shed 1 base and J 2 bases; nucleotides not matched to a gene: 9. CDR3 residues: CASSLQTGTAAYEQYF. The CDR3 region has the DNA TGTGCCAGCAGCTTGCAAACCGGGACAGCAGCCTACGAGCAGTACTTC.

This rearrangement joins TRBV19 to TRBJ2-2; 12 bases map to TRBD2. This CDR3 has 16 residues. The germline V gene has CDR1 LNHDA and CDR2 SQIVND (reference sequence). The V segment lost 5 bases and the J segment 7 bases; nucleotides outside the gene matches: 8. Here the CDR3 reads CASSYSSGGVFGELFF. The CDR3 DNA is TGTGCCAGTAGTTACTCTAGCGGGGGGGTGTTCGGGGAGCTGTTTTTT.

This chain uses TRBV7-8 with TRBJ2-7; 9 bases are a match to TRBD1. The junction had 6 bases not matched to a gene; V was cut back by 1 base and J by 5 bases. Germline assignment: CDR1 SGHVS and CDR2 FQNEAQ. There are 15 residues in the CDR3. CDR3 nucleotides: TGTGCCAGCAGCTTAGTTGGGACAGGGAGGGACGAGCAGTACTTC. Amino acids: CASSLVGTGRDEQYF.

This clone has only one observation. CDR3 DNA sequence: TGTGCCAGCTCACCACGACAGGGGGCCAACGAGCAGTACTTC. Translation gives CASSPRQGANEQYF. The rearrangement links TRBV18 to TRBJ2-7, with TRBD1 matching 10 bases. Germline V gene sequence: CDR1 KGHSH, CDR2 LQKENI. This CDR3 region has 14 residues. V lost 1 base and J lost 5; bases outside the gene matches: 2.

The chain employs TRBV30 and TRBJ2-3; 10 bases are a match to TRBD1. CDR3 length: 14 amino acids. The ends lost 4 bases at V and 3 bases at J; junction bases unmatched: 4. The germline V gene encodes CDR1 GTSNPN and CDR2 SVGIG (reference sequence). The CDR3 DNA is TGTGCCTGGACTCGGGGACAGGGGACAGATACGCAGTATTTT. Protein product: CAWTRGQGTDTQYF. The variable domain in full, completed from reference TRBV30 and TRBJ2-3, reads SQTIHQWPATLVQPVGSPLSLECTVEGTSNPNLYWYRQAAGRGLQLLFYSVGIGQISSEVPQNLSASRPQDRQFILSSKKLLLSDSGFYLCAWTRGQGTDTQYFGPGTRLTVL.

J is TRBJ2-5 and V is TRBV15, with D maybe TRBD2 (6 bases). Germline V gene data show CDR1 as LNHNV and CDR2 as YYDKDF (reference sequence). The CDR3 runs to 17 residues. V was clipped by 8 bases and J by 5 bases, with 27 bases between them. The CDR3 sequence is CATGRGGKRAALETQYF. Here the CDR3 DNA reads TGTGCCACCGGGCGGGGCGGAAAGAGGGCGGCTCTGGAGACCCAGTACTTC.

This rearrangement joins TRBV13 to TRBJ2-1; no clear D gene. V lost 0 bases to trimming and J lost 8 bases, with 14 bases between them. Germline-derived CDR1 and CDR2 are PRHDT and FYEKMQ (reference sequence). This CDR3 has 15 residues. The CDR3 DNA sequence: TGTGCCAGCAGCTTAGGGAGACTTAAGACCGATGAGCAGTTCTTC. Translating it yields CASSLGRLKTDEQFF.

The chain has TRBV6-1 and TRBJ2-7; 7 bases are shared with TRBD2. With V trimmed by 6 bases and J by 3 bases, 8 bases remained unmatched. CDR3 size: 14 residues. CDR1 and CDR2 from the germline V gene are MNHNS and SASEGT. CDR3 nucleotides: TGTGCCAGCAGATCCTCAGGCGGGGGCTACGAGCAGTACTTC. Amino acid sequence: CASRSSGGGYEQYF.

This clone appeared a few times. The V gene is TRBV29-1, the J gene TRBJ2-5; 7 bases map to TRBD1. Germline CDR1 is SQVTM and CDR2 is ANQGSEA. This CDR3 spans 13 amino acids. The V and J ends lost 3 bases and 0 bases, in that order; junction bases with no gene match: 1. The CDR3 bases are TGCAGCGTTGAGGGACAGCACCAAGAGACCCAGTACTTC. It yields the protein CSVEGQHQETQYF.

This chain connects TRBV27 to TRBJ1-1; weak D call: TRBD1 (5 bases). V lost 4 bases and J 2 bases, leaving 11 bases between the germline ends. The CDR3 extends over 14 amino acids. The germline V gene has CDR1 MNHEY and CDR2 SMNVEV (reference sequence). The DNA for the CDR3 is TGTGCCAGCAGTTCCGAAACAGGAAACACTGAAGCTTTCTTT. Encoded protein: CASSSETGNTEAFF.

The chain links TRBV4-1 to TRBJ2-2, with 8 bases lining up with TRBD2. Per the germline V gene, CDR1 is MGHRA and CDR2 is YSYEKL. V shed 5 bases and J 4 bases; nucleotides not matched to a gene: 9. This CDR3 has 16 amino acids. The CDR3, as DNA: TGCGCCAGCAGCAGGCCCAGTGCGGGAGGCACCGGGGAGCTGTTTTTT. Its translation: CASSRPSAGGTGELFF.

The V and J genes are TRBV19 and TRBJ2-5; 10 bases align to TRBD1. With V trimmed by 6 bases and J by 3 bases, 4 bases remained unmatched. Germline V gene lookup returns CDR1 LNHDA and CDR2 SQIVND (reference sequence). The CDR3 is made up of 14 amino acids. The CDR3 region is CASSDRGLEETQYF. CDR3 DNA: TGTGCCAGTAGCGACAGGGGGCTAGAAGAGACCCAGTACTTC. The variable domain in full, with the rest retrieved from reference TRBV19 and TRBJ2-5, is DGGITQSPKYLFRKEGQNVTLSCEQNLNHDAMYWYRQDPGQGLRLIYYSQIVNDFQKGDIAEGYSVSREKKESFPLTVTSAQKNPTAFYLCASSDRGLEETQYFGPGTRLLVL.

V usage is TRBV25-1 and J usage is TRBJ2-1; TRBD1 matches at 8 bases. Trimming took 4 bases from V and 3 from J; bases not matched to a gene: 8. Germline-derived CDR1 and CDR2 are MGHDK and SYGVNS. This CDR3 spans 16 amino acids. CDR3 protein: CASSALLTGDYNEQFF. The CDR3 DNA reads TGTGCCAGCAGTGCCTTACTGACAGGGGACTACAATGAGCAGTTCTTC. Looking up the rest from reference TRBV25-1 and TRBJ2-1 gives the full variable domain: EADIYQTPRYLVIGTGKKITLECSQTMGHDKMYWYQQDPGMELHLIHYSYGVNSTEKGDLSSESTVSRIRTEHFPLTLESARPSHTSQYLCASSALLTGDYNEQFFGPGTRLTVL.

This chain uses TRBV5-4 with TRBJ1-6; TRBD1 aligns across 9 bases. Losses at the gene ends were 4 bases for V and 6 bases for J; bases not matched to a gene: 5. The CDR3 extends over 15 amino acids. Germline lookup yields CDR1 SGHNT and CDR2 YYREEE (reference sequence). The CDR3 nucleotides are TGTGCCAGCAGCGCCGGGACAGGGACTAATTCACCCCTCCACTTT. This sequence encodes CASSAGTGTNSPLHF.

On this clone: Relative to the germline gene, one junction end is altered; a read error may explain this. The CDR3 DNA reads as TGCGCCAACAGCCCCCCGGGAGGGCAGCCCCAGCATTTT. It codes for CANSPPGGQPQHF. The chain uses TRBV4-1 and TRBJ1-5, with D hard to call. CDR1 is MGHRA, CDR2 YSYEKL, per germline. The CDR3 has 13 residues.

The CDR3 protein is CASSQSPGGGIYGYTF. CDR3 bases: TGTGCCAGCAGCCAAAGTCCAGGGGGCGGTATCTATGGCTACACCTTC. V gene TRBV14 combines with J gene TRBJ1-2; TRBD1 aligns across 8 bases. The germline gives CDR1 SGHDN, CDR2 FVKESK. The CDR3 spans 16 residues. Losses at the gene ends were 2 bases for V and 4 bases for J; bases not matched to a gene: 9.

The chain couples TRBV5-8 to TRBJ2-7; 10 bases align to TRBD1. CDR1 and CDR2 from the germline V gene are SGHTS and YDEGEE. Losses at the gene ends were 6 bases for V and 4 bases for J; bases not matched to a gene: 16. The CDR3 sequence is 17 residues long. The CDR3 nucleotides are TGTGCCAGCACCTACGCGGTGCCGGACAGGGGGTATTACGAGCAGTACTTC. It specifies CASTYAVPDRGYYEQYF. Drawing the rest from reference TRBV5-8 and TRBJ2-7, the complete variable domain is EAGVTQSPTHLIKTRGQQATLRCSPISGHTSVYWYQQALGLGLQFLLWYDEGEERNRGNFPPRFSGRQFPNYSSELNVNALELEDSALYLCASTYAVPDRGYYEQYFGPGTRLTVT.

The chain's CDR3 is CASSYSDDRGRYV. The DNA for the CDR3 is TGTGCCAGCAGTTACTCCGACGACAGGGGTCGGTACGTC. The rearrangement uses TRBV6-6 and TRBJ2-7, with 8 nucleotides matching TRBD1. From germline, CDR1 is MNHNY and CDR2 SVGAGI (reference sequence). With V trimmed by 0 bases and J by 12 bases, 7 bases remained unmatched. CDR3 length: 13 residues.

V and J are TRBV6-1 and TRBJ1-1; no clear D. Germline V lookup: CDR1 MNHNS, CDR2 SASEGT. The CDR3 contains 13 residues. Between the trimmed V and J ends, which lost 3 bases and 1 base, there was a span of 6 bases. The CDR3 protein is CASSDRWNTEAFF. CDR3 coding DNA: TGTGCCAGCAGTGATCGGTGGAACACTGAAGCTTTCTTT.

The CDR3 DNA reads as TGTGCCATCAGTGACGGGTCTGGGGCCAACGTCCTGACTTTC. The encoded protein is CAISDGSGANVLTF. The chain joins TRBV10-3 to TRBJ2-6; D call uncertain. Between the trimmed V and J ends, which lost 3 bases and 1 base, there was a span of 4 bases. CDR1 ENHRY and CDR2 SYGVKD come from the germline V gene. This CDR3 is built from 14 residues.

This clone was observed a few times. CDR3 protein: CATSRDRGAEQYF. CDR3 DNA: TGTGCCACCAGCAGAGACAGGGGGGCCGAGCAGTACTTC. The chain carries TRBV15 and TRBJ2-7; weak D call: TRBD1 (7 bases). Germline V gives CDR1 LNHNV, CDR2 YYDKDF (reference sequence). The CDR3 length is 13 residues. Trimming removed 0 bases from V and 6 bases from J, with 9 bases in between.

Only a few counts were recorded for this clone. J is TRBJ2-6 and V is TRBV6-6, with D maybe TRBD1 (6 bases). Germline V CDR1 and CDR2: MNHNY, SVGAGI (reference sequence). This CDR3 comprises 16 residues. V was cut by 6 bases and J by 0 bases, with 12 bases left in between. CDR3 in amino acids: CASRAHRDSGANVLTF. The CDR3 DNA reads TGTGCCAGCAGGGCACACAGGGACTCTGGGGCCAACGTCCTGACTTTC.

In DNA, the CDR3 is TGTGCCAGCAGTGCAGAAATATCTGGAAACACCATATATTTT. This translates into CASSAEISGNTIYF. The chain is built from TRBV2 and TRBJ1-3, with D unclear. Germline assignment: CDR1 SNHLY and CDR2 FYNNEI. This CDR3 is built from 14 residues. V lost 4 bases, J lost 1 base, and 8 bases lay in between.

This chain links TRBV7-2 with TRBJ2-1, with 9 bases lining up with TRBD2. Germline CDR1 reads SGHTA; CDR2 reads FQGNSA. Trimming at V came to 7 bases and at J to 7 bases, leaving 5 bases not matched to a gene. This CDR3 region has 13 residues. The DNA for the CDR3 is TGTGCCAGCACTAGCGGGGCCCGAAATGAGCAGTTCTTC. Translation: CASTSGARNEQFF.

This chain uses TRBV7-9 with TRBJ2-5; possibly TRBD1 for D (5 bases). The V gene lost 4 bases and the J gene lost 5 bases, with 14 bases spanning the gap. CDR3 length: 14 residues. Per the germline V gene, CDR1 is SEHNR and CDR2 is FQNEAQ (reference sequence). The CDR3 DNA follows: TGTGCCAGCAGCTATAATGACAGACAGGAGACCCAGTACTTC. It translates to CASSYNDRQETQYF.

The V gene is TRBV6-1, the J gene TRBJ2-3, with D unresolved. Germline CDR1 and CDR2: MNHNS and SASEGT. V shed 1 base and J shed 0 bases, with 5 bases lying between them. CDR3 length: 14 residues. The CDR3 is CASSEVGSTDTQYF. The CDR3 bases are TGTGCCAGCAGTGAAGTTGGCAGCACAGATACGCAGTATTTT.

J is TRBJ1-2 and V is TRBV27, with D possibly being TRBD1 (6 bases). The germline V and J ends were trimmed by 6 bases and 5 bases, with 16 bases remaining between them. Germline CDR1 MNHEY, CDR2 SMNVEV (reference sequence). CDR3 length: 14 residues. The CDR3 sequence is CASSPQGLWYGYTF. The CDR3 nucleotides read TGTGCCAGCAGCCCACAGGGATTGTGGTATGGCTACACCTTC.